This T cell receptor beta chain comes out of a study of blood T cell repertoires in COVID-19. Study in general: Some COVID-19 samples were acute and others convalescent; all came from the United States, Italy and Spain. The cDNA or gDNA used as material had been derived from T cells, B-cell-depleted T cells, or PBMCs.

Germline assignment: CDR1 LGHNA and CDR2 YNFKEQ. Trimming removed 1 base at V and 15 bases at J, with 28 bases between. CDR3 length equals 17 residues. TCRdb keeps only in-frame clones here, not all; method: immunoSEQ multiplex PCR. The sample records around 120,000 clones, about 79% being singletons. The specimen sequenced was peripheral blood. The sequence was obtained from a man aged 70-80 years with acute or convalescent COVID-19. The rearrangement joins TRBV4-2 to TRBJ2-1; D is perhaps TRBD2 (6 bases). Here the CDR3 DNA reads TGTGCCAGCAGCCAAGTTCCCCCGGGCGGGGCTGTGGACCGTTGGTTCTTC. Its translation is CASSQVPPGGAVDRWFF.